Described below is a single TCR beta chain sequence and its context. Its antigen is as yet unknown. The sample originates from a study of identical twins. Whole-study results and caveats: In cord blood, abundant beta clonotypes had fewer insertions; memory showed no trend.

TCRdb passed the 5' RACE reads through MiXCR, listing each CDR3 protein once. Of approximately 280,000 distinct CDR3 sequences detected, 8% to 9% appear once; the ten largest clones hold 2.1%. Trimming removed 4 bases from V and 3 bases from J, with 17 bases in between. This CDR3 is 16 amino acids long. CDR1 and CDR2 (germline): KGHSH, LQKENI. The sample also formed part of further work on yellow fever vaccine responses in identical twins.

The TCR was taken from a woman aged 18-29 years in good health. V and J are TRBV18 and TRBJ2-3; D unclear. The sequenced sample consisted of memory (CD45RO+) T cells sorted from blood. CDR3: CASSLFQNTETDTQYF. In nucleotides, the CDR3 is TGTGCCAGCTCACTCTTCCAAAACACAGAGACAGATACGCAGTATTTT.